These T cell receptor beta chains were read from a single sample in a study of response to subunit inactivated influenza vaccine. TCRdb redid the calling of the RT-PCR reads with MiXCR, one entry per CDR3 protein. In the table there are about 570,000 distinct CDR3 sequences, about an eighth of which are singletons. The sample in question was PBMCs from blood, obtained on the day of vaccination. The receptors originated from a man between 45 and 60 years old who received an inactivated influenza vaccine. Both conserved end residues are part of each CDR3. The D gene is left open where the match is weak. Clone size is stated in some rows and not others, as once, few, many or a class when expanded.

15 TRBJ1-1 many TRBV5-1 NA TGCGCCAGCAGCAAGGGGGGGGGCAGGGACACTGAAGCTTTCTTT CASSKGGGRDTEAFF
17 TRBJ2-2 NA TRBV27 TRBD2 TGTGCCAGCAGTTTAGGGGGTCCGGGAGGTTACACCGGGGAGCTGTTTTTT CASSLGGPGGYTGELFF
13 TRBJ2-7 NA TRBV12-3/TRBV12-4 TRBD2 TGTGCCAGCACCAAGCGGGAGCGCTACGAGCAGTACTTC CASTKRERYEQYF
14 TRBJ2-7 few TRBV10-3 TRBD1 TGTGCCATCAGCAGGACAGGGTATGACTACGAGCAGTACTTC CAISRTGYDYEQYF
15 TRBJ2-2 few TRBV5-1 TRBD1 TGCGCCAGCAGATACGGACAGGGGATCACCGGGGAGCTGTTTTTT CASRYGQGITGELFF
16 TRBJ2-1 many TRBV5-1 NA TGCGCCAGCAGCTTGGTTCAAAACGCAGCCTACAATGAGCAGTTCTTC CASSLVQNAAYNEQFF
13 TRBJ1-1 NA TRBV20-1 NA TGCAGTGCTGTCCGAACCTCACGCACTGAAGCTTTCTTT CSAVRTSRTEAFF
16 TRBJ1-5 NA TRBV19 TRBD1 TGTGCCAGTAGTATAAGGACAGGGGCTAGCAATCAGCCCCAGCATTTT CASSIRTGASNQPQHF
17 TRBJ2-3 many TRBV7-2 TRBD2 TGTGCCAGCAGCTTAGGTAGCGGGAGACTTAGCACAGATACGCAGTATTTT CASSLGSGRLSTDTQYF
12 TRBJ2-3 many TRBV12-3/TRBV12-4 NA TGTGCCAGCAGTCCGCCTCTGAATACGCAGTATTTT CASSPPLNTQYF
12 TRBJ2-7 NA TRBV10-3 NA TGTGCCATCAGTGACGGTGACTACGAGCAGTACTTC CAISDGDYEQYF
14 TRBJ1-4 many TRBV6-1 NA TGTGCCAGCAAAACTAGTGCAACTAATGAAAAACTGTTTTTT CASKTSATNEKLFF
14 TRBJ2-7 NA TRBV2 TRBD2 TGTGCCAGCAGTGAAGAAGCGGGGGGCTACGAGCAGTACTTC CASSEEAGGYEQYF
14 TRBJ2-2 few TRBV12-3/TRBV12-4 NA TGTGCCAGCAGTTTCTCCCCTGGCACCGGGGAGCTGTTTTTT CASSFSPGTGELFF
15 TRBJ1-5 NA TRBV12-3/TRBV12-4 NA TGTGCCAGCAGTTTAGCCGGCCTTCCCAATCAGCCCCAGCATTTT CASSLAGLPNQPQHF
17 TRBJ2-3 NA TRBV4-3 NA TGCGCCAGCAGCCAAGGCCTTGGAACAGGGATTGCAGATACGCAGTATTTT CASSQGLGTGIADTQYF
16 TRBJ2-3 few TRBV7-2 TRBD1 TGTGCCAGCAGCGCCGGGACAGGGGGATTCACAGATACGCAGTATTTT CASSAGTGGFTDTQYF
15 TRBJ2-1 many TRBV7-2 TRBD2 TGTGCCAGCAGCTTAGGGACTAGCGTAAACAATGAGCAGTTCTTC CASSLGTSVNNEQFF
13 TRBJ2-1 many TRBV20-1 TRBD1 TGCAGTGCTCCCGGGACAGGGGGGGGTGAGCAGTTCTTC CSAPGTGGGEQFF
16 TRBJ2-7 few TRBV28 TRBD2 TGTGCCAGCAGTCCAACACGACTAGCGGGGGGCTACGAGCAGTACTTC CASSPTRLAGGYEQYF
12 TRBJ2-7 NA TRBV20-1 TRBD1 TGCAGTGGGACAGGGCACGGTTACGAGCAGTACTTC CSGTGHGYEQYF
13 TRBJ1-1 few TRBV4-1 NA TGCGCCAGCAGCAGGGCAGAGGACACTGAAGCTTTCTTT CASSRAEDTEAFF